Listed here are 28 T cell receptor beta chains from one sample, sequenced in a study of blood T cell repertoires in COVID-19. Repertoires were generated with immunoSEQ multiplex PCR, while TCRdb's copy carries only in-frame clones and drops some. The sample includes about 250,000 clones, 70% to 90% of them seen just once. Material for sequencing was PBMCs or T cells enriched from blood (not recorded which). The receptors originated from a woman aged 45-65 years with acute COVID-19.

This chain links TRBV7-9 with TRBJ1-4; the D gene is possibly TRBD1 (6 bases). With 0 bases removed from V and 10 bases from J, the gap between germline ends came to 12 bases. The CDR3 sequence is 14 residues long. Germline V gives CDR1 SEHNR, CDR2 FQNEAQ (reference sequence). For the CDR3, the DNA is TGTGCCAGCAGCTTAGCTACAGGGATAGGAAAACTGTTTTTT. Translation gives CASSLATGIGKLFF.

The V gene is TRBV6-4, the J gene TRBJ1-5; D gene unclear. The CDR3 length is 14 residues. The V gene lost 4 bases and the J gene lost 9 bases, with 16 bases spanning the gap. Per the germline V gene, CDR1 is MRHNA and CDR2 is SNTAGT. CDR3 in amino acids: CASSVLGRWRPQHF. DNA for the CDR3: TGTGCCAGCAGTGTTCTGGGTCGGTGGAGGCCCCAGCATTTT.

The rearrangement links TRBV19 to TRBJ1-2, with D tentatively TRBD1 (5 bases). Germline CDR1 is LNHDA and CDR2 is SQIVND (reference sequence). The CDR3 has 17 residues. V gave up 5 bases and J gave up 4 bases, with 23 bases separating them. DNA for the CDR3: TGTGCCAGTAGTCTTGATGCTTTCCAGGGATCTGGCTATGGCTACACCTTC. It is translated as CASSLDAFQGSGYGYTF.

This chain connects TRBV19 to TRBJ1-2; 8 positions agree with TRBD1. The CDR3 length is 15 residues. The V gene end was trimmed by 4 bases and the J gene end by 4 bases; junction bases not matched to a gene: 8. The V gene's germline CDR1 is LNHDA and CDR2 SQIVND (reference sequence). CDR3 sequence (DNA): TGTGCCAGTAGTAGGACAGGGCAAACGGGCTATGGCTACACCTTC. It specifies CASSRTGQTGYGYTF.

The table lists this clone with a few counts. The V call is TRBV30, the J call TRBJ1-2; no definite D call. Germline lookup yields CDR1 GTSNPN and CDR2 SVGIG (reference sequence). V dropped 0 bases and J dropped 2 bases, with 7 bases sitting between them. This CDR3 region has 13 residues. The CDR3 bases are TGTGCCTGGAGTGTAGAGGCCAACTATGGCTACACCTTC. It encodes CAWSVEANYGYTF. The full variable domain, completed using reference TRBV30 and TRBJ1-2, is SQTIHQWPATLVQPVGSPLSLECTVEGTSNPNLYWYRQAAGRGLQLLFYSVGIGQISSEVPQNLSASRPQDRQFILSSKKLLLSDSGFYLCAWSVEANYGYTFGSGTRLTVV.

The V and J genes are TRBV6-6 and TRBJ1-6, with 7 bases aligning to TRBD1. The CDR3 length is 13 residues. The germline V gene encodes CDR1 MNHNY and CDR2 SVGAGI (reference sequence). V was pared by 6 bases and J by 7 bases, with 3 bases of the junction left unmatched. The CDR3: CASSLDRNSPLHF. The CDR3 coding sequence is TGTGCCAGCAGCCTGGACAGGAATTCACCCCTCCACTTT.

This chain joins TRBV14 and TRBJ1-2; tentative D call: TRBD1 (5 bases). The germline gives CDR1 SGHDN, CDR2 FVKESK. The CDR3 spans 15 residues. Trimming cost V 1 base and J 4 bases, with 13 bases left between them. CDR3 sequence reads: CASSQVGGESYGYTF. The CDR3 nucleotides read TGTGCCAGCAGCCAAGTCGGGGGGGAGAGCTATGGCTACACCTTC.

The rearrangement uses TRBV10-3 and TRBJ2-7; 10 nucleotides agree with TRBD2. J lost 4 bases, V lost 10 bases, and 7 bases had no gene match. This CDR3 is 13 amino acids long. The germline CDR1 and CDR2 sequences are ENHRY and SYGVKD. CDR3 amino acids: CATSSGGYYEQYF. The DNA of the CDR3 is TGTGCCACCTCTAGCGGGGGTTATTACGAGCAGTACTTC.

With respect to this clone: Other DNA sequences in the same sample also yield this CDR3. The V and J genes are TRBV19 and TRBJ1-6, with TRBD1 identical over 7 bases. With V trimmed by 6 bases and J by 10 bases, 6 bases remained unmatched. The CDR3 is made up of 13 amino acids. Germline V lookup: CDR1 LNHDA, CDR2 SQIVND (reference sequence). CDR3 nucleotides: TGTGCCAGTAGAGACCGAGGGGGCTCACCCCTCCACTTT. This translates into CASRDRGGSPLHF.

In its sample, this clone was seen once. This rearrangement joins TRBV19 to TRBJ2-7; tentative D call: TRBD1 (6 bases). Germline CDR1 is LNHDA and CDR2 is SQIVND (reference sequence). The germline V and J ends were trimmed by 8 bases and 7 bases, with 18 bases remaining between them. The CDR3 extends over 13 amino acids. The CDR3 DNA follows: TGTGCCAGTCCCCCGAGGGGGTCCTGGGAGCAGTACTTC. This codes for CASPPRGSWEQYF.

The rearrangement links TRBV3-1 (or the pseudogene TRBV3-2) to TRBJ1-1, with D uncertain. From germline, CDR1 is LGHDT and CDR2 YNNKEL (reference sequence). The CDR3 extends over 12 amino acids. The V end lost 5 bases, the J end lost 10 bases, and 14 bases lay between the germline ends. The DNA of the CDR3 is TGTGCCAGCAGCACGAGGTCGGAGTCAGCTTTCTTT. Protein: CASSTRSESAFF.

The V gene is TRBV20-1, the J gene TRBJ1-2; D is undetermined. The germline V gene encodes CDR1 DFQATT and CDR2 SNEGSKA (reference sequence). CDR3 size: 11 residues. Trimming took 4 bases from V and 4 from J, leaving 7 bases between them. Here the CDR3 reads CSATGIYGYTF. The DNA of the CDR3 is TGCAGTGCTACGGGAATCTATGGCTACACCTTC.

The sample holds one count of this clone. DNA of the CDR3: TGTGCCTGGAGTGGATGGAGCAGCTATGGCTACACCTTC. Its translation: CAWSGWSSYGYTF. The genes are TRBV30 and TRBJ1-2; D gene uncertain. Germline CDR1 GTSNPN, CDR2 SVGIG (reference sequence). The CDR3 runs 13 residues. V was trimmed by 1 base and J by 4 bases, leaving 10 bases between them.

This clone was counted a single time. The chain has TRBV6-1 and TRBJ2-7, with 8 bases lining up with TRBD1. CDR1 is MNHNS, CDR2 SASEGT, per germline. CDR3 size: 16 residues. Unmatched junction bases numbered 7, after V lost 0 bases and J lost 3 bases. The CDR3 here is CASSEADGTGIYEQYF. CDR3 coding DNA: TGTGCCAGCAGTGAAGCGGACGGGACAGGTATCTACGAGCAGTACTTC.

The J gene is TRBJ1-5, the V gene TRBV7-9; possible D gene TRBD1, 5 bases. Germline V gene sequence: CDR1 SEHNR, CDR2 FQNEAQ (reference sequence). The CDR3 has 13 amino acids. Trimming took off 6 bases at V and 0 bases at J, with 6 bases between the two ends. The CDR3 nucleotides read TGTGCCAGCAGAGGGGATAGCAATCAGCCCCAGCATTTT. Translating it yields CASRGDSNQPQHF. Complete variable domain (other parts from reference TRBV7-9 and TRBJ1-5): DTGVSQNPRHKITKRGQNVTFRCDPISEHNRLYWYRQTLGQGPEFLTYFQNEAQLEKSRLLSDRFSAERPKGSFSTLEIQRTEQGDSAMYLCASRGDSNQPQHFGDGTRLSIL.

V usage is TRBV7-2 and J usage is TRBJ1-2; the match to TRBD1 covers 9 bases. V shed 5 bases, J shed 5 bases, and the junction held 3 bases outside the gene matches. The germline gives CDR1 SGHTA, CDR2 FQGNSA. The CDR3 length is 13 residues. CDR3 protein: CASSTGTGYGYTF. The DNA for the CDR3 is TGTGCCAGCAGCACAGGGACAGGGTATGGCTACACCTTC.

The chain employs TRBV5-6 and TRBJ2-3; tentatively, D is TRBD2 (7 bases). Trimming left V 2 bases short and J 3 bases short, with 16 bases between. CDR1 and CDR2 (germline): SGHDT, YYEEEE. The CDR3 contains 16 residues. The CDR3 here is CASSFRGALPTDTQYF. The CDR3 coding sequence is TGTGCCAGCAGCTTCCGGGGGGCCCTGCCTACAGATACGCAGTATTTT.

A note on this clone: Other nucleotide sequences in the sample specify the same CDR3. The chain joins TRBV2 to TRBJ1-1, with D unclear. The germline V gene encodes CDR1 SNHLY and CDR2 FYNNEI. Trimming cost V 6 bases and J 1 base, with 6 bases left between them. The CDR3 totals 12 residues. The CDR3 DNA reads as TGTGCCAGCAGGCGGGAGAACACTGAAGCTTTCTTT. Its translation is CASRRENTEAFF.

CDR3 sequence (DNA): TGTGCCAGCAGTCTAACAGGGGTTGGGGAGCAGTACTTC. This encodes CASSLTGVGEQYF. This chain connects TRBV12-3 or TRBV12-4 to TRBJ2-7; 7 nucleotides align to TRBD1. The V segment lost 5 bases and the J segment 7 bases; nucleotides outside the gene matches: 8. CDR3 length: 13 amino acids.

The chain carries TRBV6-2 or TRBV6-3 and TRBJ2-2; the match to TRBD1 covers 8 bases. V shed 2 bases, J shed 0 bases, and the junction held 5 bases outside the gene matches. The CDR3 has 17 amino acids. The germline gives CDR1 MNHEY, CDR2 SVGEGT. CDR3 protein: CASSYQTGGSNTGELFF. Written as DNA, the CDR3 is TGTGCCAGCAGTTACCAAACAGGGGGTTCGAACACCGGGGAGCTGTTTTTT.

The chain has TRBV13 and TRBJ2-4; possible D gene TRBD2, 6 bases. This CDR3 region has 16 residues. With 5 bases removed from V and 2 bases from J, the gap between germline ends came to 16 bases. Germline V CDR1 and CDR2: PRHDT, FYEKMQ (reference sequence). CDR3 loop: CASSIGGGSSKNIQYF. In nucleotides, the CDR3 is TGTGCCAGCAGCATCGGTGGGGGGTCGTCCAAAAACATTCAGTACTTC.

This chain links TRBV7-9 with TRBJ1-1; 12 bases are a match to TRBD1. Germline V gives CDR1 SEHNR, CDR2 FQNEAQ (reference sequence). The V segment lost 5 bases and the J segment 3 bases; nucleotides outside the gene matches: 7. The CDR3 covers 16 residues. CDR3 DNA sequence: TGTGCCAGCAGCAGGGACAGGGGGCTGTCGGACACTGAAGCTTTCTTT. Its translation: CASSRDRGLSDTEAFF.

This clone was counted a few times. This rearrangement joins TRBV5-1 to TRBJ1-5; D remains unclear. V lost 4 bases and J lost 1, with 12 bases in between. The CDR3 sequence is 15 residues long. Germline V gene sequence: CDR1 SGHRS, CDR2 YFSETQ. The CDR3 here is CASSLTGFSNQPQHF. CDR3 nucleotides: TGCGCCAGCAGCCTGACGGGTTTCAGCAATCAGCCCCAGCATTTT.

This chain uses TRBV4-3 with TRBJ1-2, with a tentative D call TRBD1 (5 bases). Per germline, CDR1 LGHNA and CDR2 YSLEER. This CDR3 comprises 13 residues. Trimming shortened V by 3 bases and J by 4 bases, and 9 bases separated the two germline ends. CDR3 residues: CASSQAGPYGYTF. The CDR3 DNA reads as TGCGCCAGCAGCCAGGCGGGGCCCTATGGCTACACCTTC.

Of note for this clone: Other DNA sequences within the sample encode an identical CDR3. The V and J genes are TRBV13 and TRBJ1-1; 8 bases match TRBD1. With 0 bases clipped from V and 5 bases from J, the junction kept 2 bases outside the gene matches. CDR3 size: 14 residues. Germline loops: CDR1 PRHDT, CDR2 FYEKMQ (reference sequence). In DNA, the CDR3 is TGTGCCAGCAGCTTAGGACAGGGGGGAACTGAAGCTTTCTTT. Its translation is CASSLGQGGTEAFF. The whole variable domain, remainder taken from reference TRBV13 and TRBJ1-1, is AAGVIQSPRHLIKEKRETATLKCYPIPRHDTVYWYQQGPGQDPQFLISFYEKMQSDKGSIPDRFSAQQFSDYHSELNMSSLELGDSALYFCASSLGQGGTEAFFGQGTRLTVV.

This chain joins TRBV12-3 or TRBV12-4 and TRBJ1-2, with D tentatively TRBD1 (5 bases). The length of the CDR3 is 12 residues. V lost 6 bases and J lost 3, with 8 bases in between. Here the CDR3 reads CASSGQYYGYTF. CDR3 bases: TGTGCCAGCAGCGGACAATACTATGGCTACACCTTC.

The chain joins TRBV21-1 to TRBJ1-2. TRBV21-1 is assigned pseudogene status. The CDR3 length is 14 residues. This CDR3 is CASSIRGGSYGYTF. CDR3 sequence (DNA): TGTGCCAGCAGTATAAGGGGGGGCAGCTATGGCTACACCTTC.

The V call is TRBV4-2, the J call TRBJ1-3; 10 bases agree with TRBD1. Trimming at V came to 3 bases and at J to 2 bases, leaving 4 bases not matched to a gene. This CDR3 spans 16 amino acids. Germline V gene lookup returns CDR1 LGHNA and CDR2 YNFKEQ. CDR3 residues: CASSQGQGTPGNTIYF. CDR3 in DNA: TGTGCCAGCAGCCAGGGACAGGGGACACCTGGAAACACCATATATTTT.